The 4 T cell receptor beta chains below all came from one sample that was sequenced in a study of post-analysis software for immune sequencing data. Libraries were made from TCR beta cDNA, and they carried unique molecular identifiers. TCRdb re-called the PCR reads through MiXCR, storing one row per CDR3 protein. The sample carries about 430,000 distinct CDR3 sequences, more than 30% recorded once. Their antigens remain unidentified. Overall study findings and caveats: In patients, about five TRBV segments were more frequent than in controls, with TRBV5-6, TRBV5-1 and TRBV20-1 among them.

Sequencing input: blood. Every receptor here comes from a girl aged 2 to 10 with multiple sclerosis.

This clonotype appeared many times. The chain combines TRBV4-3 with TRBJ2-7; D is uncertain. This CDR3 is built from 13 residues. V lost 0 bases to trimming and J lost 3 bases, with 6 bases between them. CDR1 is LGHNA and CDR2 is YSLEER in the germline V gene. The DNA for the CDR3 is TGCGCCAGCAGCCAAGATCGAGGCTACGAGCAGTACTTC. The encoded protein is CASSQDRGYEQYF.

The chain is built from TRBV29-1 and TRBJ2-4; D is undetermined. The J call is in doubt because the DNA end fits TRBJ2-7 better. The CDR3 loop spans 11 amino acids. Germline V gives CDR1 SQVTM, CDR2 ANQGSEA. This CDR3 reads CSVLQDDEQYF. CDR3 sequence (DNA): TGCAGCGTCCTCCAGGACGACGAGCAGTACTTC.

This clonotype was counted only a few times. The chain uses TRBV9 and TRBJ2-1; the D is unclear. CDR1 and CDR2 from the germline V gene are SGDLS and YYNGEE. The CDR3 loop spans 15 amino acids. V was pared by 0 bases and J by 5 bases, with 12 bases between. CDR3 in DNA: TGTGCCAGCAGCGTAGGTCGGTACTGGGACAATGAGCAGTTCTTC. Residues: CASSVGRYWDNEQFF.

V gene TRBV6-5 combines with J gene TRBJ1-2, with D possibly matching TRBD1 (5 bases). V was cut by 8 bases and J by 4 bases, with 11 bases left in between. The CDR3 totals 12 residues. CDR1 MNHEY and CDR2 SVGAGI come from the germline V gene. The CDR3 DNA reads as TGTGCCAGCGCAAAAAGGGGCTATGGCTACACCTTC. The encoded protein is CASAKRGYGYTF.